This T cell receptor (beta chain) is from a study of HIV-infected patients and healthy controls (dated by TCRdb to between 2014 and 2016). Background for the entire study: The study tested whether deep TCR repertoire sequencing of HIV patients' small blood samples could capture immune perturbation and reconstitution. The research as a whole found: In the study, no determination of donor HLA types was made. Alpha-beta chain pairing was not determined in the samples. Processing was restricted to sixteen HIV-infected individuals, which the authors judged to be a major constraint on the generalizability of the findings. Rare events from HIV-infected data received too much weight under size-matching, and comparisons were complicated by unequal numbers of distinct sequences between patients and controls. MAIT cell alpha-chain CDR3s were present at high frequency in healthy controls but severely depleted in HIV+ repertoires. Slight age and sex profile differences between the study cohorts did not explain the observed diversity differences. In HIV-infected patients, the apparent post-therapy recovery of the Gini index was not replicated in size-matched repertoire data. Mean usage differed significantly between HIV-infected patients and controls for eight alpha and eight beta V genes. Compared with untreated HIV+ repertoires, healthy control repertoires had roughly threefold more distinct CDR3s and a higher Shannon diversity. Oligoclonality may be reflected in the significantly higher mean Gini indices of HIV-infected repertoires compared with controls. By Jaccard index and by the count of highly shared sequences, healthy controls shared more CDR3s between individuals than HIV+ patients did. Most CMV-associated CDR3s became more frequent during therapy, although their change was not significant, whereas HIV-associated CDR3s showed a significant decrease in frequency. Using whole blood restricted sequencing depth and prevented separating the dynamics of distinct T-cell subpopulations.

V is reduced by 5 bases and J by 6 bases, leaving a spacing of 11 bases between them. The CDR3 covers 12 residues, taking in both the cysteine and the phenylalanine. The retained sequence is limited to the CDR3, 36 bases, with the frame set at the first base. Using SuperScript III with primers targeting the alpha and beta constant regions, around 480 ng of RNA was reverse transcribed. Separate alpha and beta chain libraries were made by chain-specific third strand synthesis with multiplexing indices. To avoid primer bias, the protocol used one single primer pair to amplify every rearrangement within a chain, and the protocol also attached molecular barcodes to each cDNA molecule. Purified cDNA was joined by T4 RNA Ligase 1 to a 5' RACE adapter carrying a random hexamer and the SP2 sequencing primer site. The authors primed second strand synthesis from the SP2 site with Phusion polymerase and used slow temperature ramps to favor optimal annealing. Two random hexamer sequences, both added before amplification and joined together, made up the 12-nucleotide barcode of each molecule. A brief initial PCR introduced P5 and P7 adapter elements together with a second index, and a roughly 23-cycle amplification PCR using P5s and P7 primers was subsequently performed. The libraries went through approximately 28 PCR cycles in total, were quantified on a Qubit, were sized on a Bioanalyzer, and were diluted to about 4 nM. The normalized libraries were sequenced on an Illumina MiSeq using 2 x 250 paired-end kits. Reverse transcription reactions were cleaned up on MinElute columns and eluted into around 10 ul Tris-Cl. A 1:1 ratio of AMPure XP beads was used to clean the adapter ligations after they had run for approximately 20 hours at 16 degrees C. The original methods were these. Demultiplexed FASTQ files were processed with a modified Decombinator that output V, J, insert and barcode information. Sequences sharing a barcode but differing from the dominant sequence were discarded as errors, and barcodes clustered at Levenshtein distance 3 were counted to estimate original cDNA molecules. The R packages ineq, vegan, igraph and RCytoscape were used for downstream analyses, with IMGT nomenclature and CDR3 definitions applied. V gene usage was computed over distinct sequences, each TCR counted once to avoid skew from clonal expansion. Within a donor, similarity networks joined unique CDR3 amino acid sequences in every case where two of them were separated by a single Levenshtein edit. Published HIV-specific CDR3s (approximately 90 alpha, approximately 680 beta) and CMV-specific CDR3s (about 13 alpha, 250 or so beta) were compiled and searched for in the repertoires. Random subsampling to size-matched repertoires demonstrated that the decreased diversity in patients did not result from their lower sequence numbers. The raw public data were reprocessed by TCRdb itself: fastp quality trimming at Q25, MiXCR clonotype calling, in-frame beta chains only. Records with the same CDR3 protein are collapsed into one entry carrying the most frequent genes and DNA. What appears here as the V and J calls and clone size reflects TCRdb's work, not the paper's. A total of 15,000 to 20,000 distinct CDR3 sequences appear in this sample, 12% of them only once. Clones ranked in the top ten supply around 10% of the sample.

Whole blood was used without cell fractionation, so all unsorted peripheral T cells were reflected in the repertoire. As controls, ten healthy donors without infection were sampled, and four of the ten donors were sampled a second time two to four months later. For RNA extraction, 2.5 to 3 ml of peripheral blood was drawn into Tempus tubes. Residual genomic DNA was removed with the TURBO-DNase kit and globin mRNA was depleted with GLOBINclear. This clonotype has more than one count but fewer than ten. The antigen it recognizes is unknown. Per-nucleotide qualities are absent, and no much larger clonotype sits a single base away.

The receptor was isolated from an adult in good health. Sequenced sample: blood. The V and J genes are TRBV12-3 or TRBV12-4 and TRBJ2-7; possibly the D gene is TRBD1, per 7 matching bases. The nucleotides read TGTGCCAGCAGTCGACAGGGAGGCGAGCAGTACTTC. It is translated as CASSRQGGEQYF.